The sequence of this T cell receptor beta chain was determined in a study of T cells in tuberculosis (dated by TCRdb to the late 2010s). General notes on the study: The study combined CD1B tetramers and high-throughput TCR immunosequencing to characterize T cells specific for the mycobacterial lipid antigen glucose monomycolate (GMM). Active tuberculosis patient PBMC were archived before or within 7 days of starting standard anti-tuberculosis treatment. IGRA-negative adolescents, IGRA-positive adolescents with latent tuberculosis and adults with active tuberculosis, more than 9 per group, were compared in a South African clinical cohort.

Here is what the overall study found, with its caveats: Compared with IGRA-negative controls, TCR-alpha repertoires from active tuberculosis had smaller mean NN-distances to GMM-specific TCRs, which suggests clonal expansion of these TCRs. Shorter CDR3-alpha lengths in active tuberculosis patients partly drove the smaller NN-distances, and the TCR-beta difference was not statistically significant. Clinical samples were chosen by availability of cryopreserved specimens, and active tuberculosis cases were adults while controls were adolescents. With the diverse GMM-specific repertoire as input, a classifier achieved 85% to 90% accuracy (AUROC around 0.9), whereas GEM motif frequencies as input gave 70% accuracy.

TCR libraries were generated with the immunoSEQ multiplex PCR assay, using TCR-beta and/or TCR-alpha/delta assays for each sample. Amplified TCR libraries were sequenced on the Illumina high-throughput platform. For the original study's pipeline: Clustering and dimensionality reduction were performed using pairwise TCRdist distances among GMM-specific receptors from ex vivo sorted or in vitro expanded T cells. Each clinical repertoire was assigned a mean NN-distance score, defined as the average TCRdist to the nearest 10% of tetramer-positive reference sequences. GEM TCR motif frequency was computed as the fraction of unique TCRs matching known GEM sequences by V/J usage and CDR3 length. Active tuberculosis was classified by linear discriminant analysis with leave-one-out cross-validation, implemented in scikit-learn. The table was pulled from immuneACCESS by TCRdb, which kept in-frame rearrangements only. Such tables lose some clones; where checked, under half of the loss comes from unresolved V genes, and the rest has no known cause. The DNA gave D and trimming, while V, J and clone size come from that table. The sample contains tens of thousands of clones, around 86% of them found a single time. About 5% of the sample is held by the ten biggest clonotypes.

This sample's time point label indicates: new active TB diagnosis, blood taken before or within 7 days of starting treatment. The patients with active tuberculosis were newly diagnosed, HIV-seronegative South African adults aged 18 years or older. Confirmation of active tuberculosis was obtained by positive sputum smear microscopy and/or positive M. tuberculosis culture. Immunosequencing was performed on unsorted cryopreserved PBMC and covered 100,000 or so T cells per clinical donor on average. Worth noting for this clone: Which antigen it targets is not known. It has no much larger one-base neighbor in the sample; base qualities were not kept.

Taken from cysteine to phenylalanine, the CDR3 has 14 residues. Here the CDR3 DNA is all that survives: 42 bases in frame from base 1. The junction carries 8 bases between V and J, which are trimmed by 2 bases and 4 bases respectively. The germline V gene (reference sequence) sets CDR1 to LNHDA and CDR2 to SQIVND. Material: PBMCs, obtained at tuberculosis diagnosis. This TCR derives from an adult with tuberculosis. Recombination linked TRBV19 to TRBJ1-4; a tentative D call is TRBD1 (6 bases match). The nucleotide sequence is given as TGTGCCAGTAGTATACAGGGGTTTAATGAAAAACTGTTTTTT. This translates into CASSIQGFNEKLFF.